A single sample is the source of the 9 T cell receptor beta chains below, sequenced in a study of T cells in localized non-small cell lung cancer. Sequencing used immunoSEQ multiplex PCR; TCRdb keeps in-frame clones, though not all of them. In the table there are roughly 70,000 clones, roughly 90% of which are singletons. Sequences were derived from peripheral blood, sampled before any cancer treatment. The receptors here all came from a male donor aged 60 or over with stage III squamous cell lung carcinoma.

This clone showed up just a few times. CDR3 bases: TGTGCCAGCACCTACCCCCCGGGACCGACTAACTATGGCTACACCTTC. This encodes CASTYPPGPTNYGYTF. This chain connects TRBV7-9 to TRBJ1-2; TRBD1 might be the D (5 bases). Germline lookup yields CDR1 SEHNR and CDR2 FQNEAQ (reference sequence). With 7 bases removed from V and 0 bases from J, the gap between germline ends came to 18 bases. The CDR3 contains 16 residues.

J is TRBJ1-4 and V is TRBV4-1; weak D call: TRBD1 (6 bases). Germline CDR1 is MGHRA and CDR2 is YSYEKL. The V end lost 2 bases, the J end lost 8 bases, and 24 bases lay between the germline ends. The CDR3 totals 18 residues. The CDR3 nucleotides read TGCGCCAGCAGCCAACTTTCCGGGCTCCAACAGGGTGGGGAAAAACTGTTTTTT. Protein product: CASSQLSGLQQGGEKLFF.

V and J are TRBV27 and TRBJ1-1; no firm D call. Trimming stripped 1 base from V and 4 bases from J, with 7 bases between. The CDR3 sequence is 13 residues long. Germline lookup yields CDR1 MNHEY and CDR2 SMNVEV (reference sequence). The CDR3 region is CASSLWAGTEAFF. CDR3 sequence (DNA): TGTGCCAGCAGTTTATGGGCTGGCACTGAAGCTTTCTTT.

The genes are TRBV5-6 and TRBJ1-4, with 10 bases fitting TRBD1. The CDR3 has 15 residues. CDR1 is SGHDT, CDR2 YYEEEE, per germline. V lost 0 bases and J lost 6; bases outside the gene matches: 2. The CDR3 sequence is CASSLATGGHEKLFF. In DNA, the CDR3 is TGTGCCAGCAGCTTGGCGACAGGGGGCCATGAAAAACTGTTTTTT.

The rearrangement uses TRBV5-6 and TRBJ2-3, with a tentative D call TRBD1 (6 bases). The CDR3 contains 15 residues. Between the trimmed V and J ends, which lost 5 bases and 4 bases, there was a span of 17 bases. Germline CDR1 reads SGHDT; CDR2 reads YYEEEE. For the CDR3, the DNA is TGTGCCAGCAGTTACAGGGTGGGCATGTCAGATACGCAGTATTTT. As protein: CASSYRVGMSDTQYF.

The rearrangement uses TRBV5-6 and TRBJ1-6, with 9 bases matching TRBD1. From germline, CDR1 is SGHDT and CDR2 YYEEEE. V lost 4 bases to trimming and J lost 9 bases; unmatched junction nucleotides: 17. This CDR3 has 18 residues. CDR3 in amino acids: CASSATTGGAFFGSPLHF. In DNA, the CDR3 is TGTGCCAGCAGCGCTACCACAGGGGGCGCTTTTTTTGGTTCACCCCTCCACTTT.

This clone was detected only once. The V and J genes are TRBV28 and TRBJ2-6; TRBD2 might be the D (6 bases). Deletions cut 5 bases from V and 1 base from J, with 15 bases between. CDR3 size: 17 residues. Germline CDR1 is MDHEN and CDR2 is SYDVKM. The CDR3 loop reads CASSLVMGGSGANVLTF. As DNA, the CDR3 is TGTGCCAGCAGTCTAGTAATGGGAGGTTCTGGGGCCAACGTCCTGACTTTC.

This chain links TRBV5-4 with TRBJ2-7; 9 bases agree with TRBD2. The CDR3 sequence is 16 residues long. CDR1 is SGHNT, CDR2 YYREEE, per germline (reference sequence). V lost 3 bases to trimming and J lost 5 bases; unmatched junction nucleotides: 12. The CDR3 coding sequence is TGTGCCAGCAGCTCAGTATTCAGCGGGGGGTTCGACGAGCAGTACGTC. Translated, it gives CASSSVFSGGFDEQYV.

The gene calls are TRBV19 and TRBJ2-5, with a weak D call TRBD2 (5 bases). The germline CDR1 and CDR2 sequences are LNHDA and SQIVND (reference sequence). This CDR3 contains 12 residues. Trimming stripped 7 bases from V and 5 bases from J, with 11 bases between. The CDR3, as DNA: TGTGCCAGTAAGGCTAGCTCGGAGACCCAGTACTTC. This sequence encodes CASKASSETQYF. Full variable domain (remainder filled in from reference TRBV19 and TRBJ2-5): DGGITQSPKYLFRKEGQNVTLSCEQNLNHDAMYWYRQDPGQGLRLIYYSQIVNDFQKGDIAEGYSVSREKKESFPLTVTSAQKNPTAFYLCASKASSETQYFGPGTRLLVL.